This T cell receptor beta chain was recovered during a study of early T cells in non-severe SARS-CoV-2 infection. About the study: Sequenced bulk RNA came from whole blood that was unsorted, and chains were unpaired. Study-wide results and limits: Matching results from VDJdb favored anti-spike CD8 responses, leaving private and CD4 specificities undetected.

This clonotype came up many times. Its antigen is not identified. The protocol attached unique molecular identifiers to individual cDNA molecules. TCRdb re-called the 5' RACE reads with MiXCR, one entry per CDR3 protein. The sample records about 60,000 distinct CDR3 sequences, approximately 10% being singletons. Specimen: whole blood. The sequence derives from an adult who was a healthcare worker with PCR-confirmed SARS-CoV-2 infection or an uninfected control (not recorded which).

In DNA form, the CDR3 reads TGTGCCAGCAGCCAAGCTGAGAACATTCAGTACTTC. It translates to CASSQAENIQYF. The J gene is TRBJ2-4, the V gene TRBV3-1, with no clear D. V was pared by 1 base and J by 7 bases, with 5 bases between. The CDR3 is 12 residues long. The germline gives CDR1 LGHDT, CDR2 YNNKEL (reference sequence).